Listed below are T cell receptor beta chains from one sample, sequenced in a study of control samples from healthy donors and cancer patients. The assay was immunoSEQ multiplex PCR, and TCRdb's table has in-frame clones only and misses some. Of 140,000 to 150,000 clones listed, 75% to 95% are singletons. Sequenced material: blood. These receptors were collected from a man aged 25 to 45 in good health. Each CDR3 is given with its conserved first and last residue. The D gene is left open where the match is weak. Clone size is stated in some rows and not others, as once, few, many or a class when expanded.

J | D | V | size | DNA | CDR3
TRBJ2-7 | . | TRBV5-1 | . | TGCGCCAGCAGCCGCCGGGCTCCCTCCTACGAGCAGTACTTC | CASSRRAPSYEQYF
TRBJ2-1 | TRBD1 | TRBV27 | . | TGTGCCAGTCGACAGGGGGGTAGCAATGAGCAGTTCTTC | CASRQGGSNEQFF
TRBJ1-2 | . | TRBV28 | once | TGTGCCAGCAGTTTGGCCAACCCCAATGGCTACACCTTC | CASSLANPNGYTF
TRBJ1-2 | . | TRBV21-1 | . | TGTGCCAGCAGCAAAAACAAGGGGGACTATGGCTACACCTTC | CASSKNKGDYGYTF
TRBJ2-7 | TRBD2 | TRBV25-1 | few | TGTGCCAGCAGTGGTAGCGGGGGGTTATCCTACGAGCAGTACTTC | CASSGSGGLSYEQYF
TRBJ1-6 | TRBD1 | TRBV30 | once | TGTGCCTGGAGTGTGGCAGGGGGCAATTCACCCCTCCACTTT | CAWSVAGGNSPLHF
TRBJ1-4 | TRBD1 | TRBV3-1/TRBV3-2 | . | TGTGCCAGCAGCCAAGACCTCCAACCGGGACAGGGATTATATAATGAAAAACTGTTTTTT | CASSQDLQPGQGLYNEKLFF
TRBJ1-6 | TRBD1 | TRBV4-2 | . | TGTGCCAGCAGCCAAGAAGGACAGGCGAATTCACCCCTCCACTTT | CASSQEGQANSPLHF
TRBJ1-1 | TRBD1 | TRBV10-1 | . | TGCGCCAGCAGTGAAAATACAGGGGGTGGGAACACTGAAGCTTTCTTT | CASSENTGGGNTEAFF
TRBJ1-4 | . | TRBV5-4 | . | TGTGCCAGCAGCTTTCGGACAGCAACTAATGAAAAACTGTTTTTT | CASSFRTATNEKLFF
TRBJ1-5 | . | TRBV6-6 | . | TGTGCCAGCAGTATCACAGGGAGGAGCAATCAGCCCCAGCATTTT | CASSITGRSNQPQHF
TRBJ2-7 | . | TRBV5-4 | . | TGTGCCAGCAGCCCAAACCCCCACGAGCAGTACTTC | CASSPNPHEQYF
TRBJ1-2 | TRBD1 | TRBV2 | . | TGTGCCAGCAAGGGGACAGGAAACTATGGCTACACCTTC | CASKGTGNYGYTF
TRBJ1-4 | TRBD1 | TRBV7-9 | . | TGTGCCAGCAGCCTGGGACAGGTTAATGAAAAACTGTTTTTT | CASSLGQVNEKLFF
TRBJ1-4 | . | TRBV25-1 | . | TGTGCCAGCAGTGACCAGAAAGGGAGTGAAAAACTGTTTTTT | CASSDQKGSEKLFF
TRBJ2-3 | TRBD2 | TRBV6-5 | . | TGTGCCAGCAGCCCAGCGGGGGGGCGGGTAGATACGCAGTATTTT | CASSPAGGRVDTQYF
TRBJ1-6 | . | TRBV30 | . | TGTGCCTGGACTACAGGGATGGGGGCGCCCCTCCACTTT | CAWTTGMGAPLHF
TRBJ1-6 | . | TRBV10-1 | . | TGCGCCAGCGGGGACAATCGGTATTCACCCCTCCACTTT | CASGDNRYSPLHF
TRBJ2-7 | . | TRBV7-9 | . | TGTGCCAGCAGCCCCTCCGGGTTCGTTTCCTACGAGCAGTACTTC | CASSPSGFVSYEQYF
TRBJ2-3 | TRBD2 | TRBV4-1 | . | TGCGCCAGCAGCCCCAGACTAGCGGGGAGCACAGATACGCAGTATTTT | CASSPRLAGSTDTQYF
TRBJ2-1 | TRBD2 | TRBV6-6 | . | TGTGCCAGCAGGTCCCTAGCGGGGGGCCACTACAATGAGCAGTTCTTC | CASRSLAGGHYNEQFF
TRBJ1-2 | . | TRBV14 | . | TGTGCCAGCAGCCAAGAAGCCCGGGGTGGGATCTATGGCTACACCTTC | CASSQEARGGIYGYTF
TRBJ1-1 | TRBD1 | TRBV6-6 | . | TGTGCCAGCAGTTACTACAGGGGCGCAGGTCAAGCTTTCTTT | CASSYYRGAGQAFF
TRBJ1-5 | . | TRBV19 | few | TGTGCCAGTAGTATCCTAGGGAAGGATCAGCCCCAGCATTTT | CASSILGKDQPQHF
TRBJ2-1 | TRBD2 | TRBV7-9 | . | TGTGCCAGCAGCCGAAAAAGCGGGAGCTCCTACAATGAGCAGTTCTTC | CASSRKSGSSYNEQFF
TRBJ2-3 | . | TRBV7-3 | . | TGTGCCAGCAGCTTACAGACGCAGTCAGATACGCAGTATTTT | CASSLQTQSDTQYF
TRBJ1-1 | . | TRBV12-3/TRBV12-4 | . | . | CASSSSGLEAFF
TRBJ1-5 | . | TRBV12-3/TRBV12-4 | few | TGTGCCAGCAGGAGAGGGGGGAGCCAGCCCCAGCATTTT | CASRRGGSQPQHF
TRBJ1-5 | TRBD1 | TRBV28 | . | TGTGCCAGCAGTCTCCGAGGGACAGGGTATCATTTT | CASSLRGTGYHF
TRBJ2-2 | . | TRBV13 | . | TGTGCCAGCAGCCCGCCCGGGGGGCGGGGGCCAAACACCGGGGAGCTGTTTTTT | CASSPPGGRGPNTGELFF
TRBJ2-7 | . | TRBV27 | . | TGTGCCAGCCAGACTAGTACGAACGAGCAGTACTTC | CASQTSTNEQYF
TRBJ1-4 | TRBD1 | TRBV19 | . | TGTGCCAGTAGTATAGACAGGGGGACTAATGAAAAACTGTTTTTT | CASSIDRGTNEKLFF
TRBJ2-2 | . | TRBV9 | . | TGTGCCAGCAGCTCGTCGCAGGTCACAGGTGGAAAGACCGGGGAGCTGTTTTTT | CASSSSQVTGGKTGELFF
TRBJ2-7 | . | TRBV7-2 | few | TGTGCCAGCAGCTTACACAGAACCTACGAGCAGTACTTC | CASSLHRTYEQYF
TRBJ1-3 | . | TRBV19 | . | TGTGCCAGTAGTATAAAGGGTCAGCCTGCCATATATTTT | CASSIKGQPAIYF
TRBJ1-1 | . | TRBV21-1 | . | TGTGCCAGCAGCAAAATGTCCTGGTTTCTCGGGAACACTGAAGCTTTCTTT | CASSKMSWFLGNTEAFF